A selection of T cell receptor beta chains follows, all from one sample in a study of T cell repertoires in cytomegalovirus infection. No antigen has been assigned to these receptors. TCRdb independently ran MiXCR on the reads; one entry per CDR3 protein. This sample has about half a million distinct CDR3 sequences, with 30% to 35% found just once. The material was cultured PBMCs, obtained from culture after CMV antigen stimulation. All receptors come from a human donor in good health (CMV status not recorded). Some clones in this sample may be carry-over from other donors' samples. CDR3s include the opening cysteine and the closing phenylalanine or tryptophan. Each record gives: J gene, D gene, V gene, clone size, CDR3 protein, CDR3 DNA. The D gene is left open where the match is weak. Expanded clones get a size class; other rows say once, few or many, or leave the size out.

J: TRBJ2-1
D: .
V: TRBV7-2
size: few
CDR3: CASSLLILVEEQFF
DNA: TGTGCCAGCAGCTTACTTATTTTAGTGGAAGAGCAGTTCTTC

J: TRBJ2-1
D: TRBD2
V: TRBV5-1
size: .
CDR3: CASSRGAGTSGVNEQFF
DNA: TGCGCCAGCAGCCGTGGGGCCGGGACTAGCGGGGTCAATGAGCAGTTCTTC

J: TRBJ2-2
D: .
V: TRBV11-2
size: few
CDR3: CASSLDSGSGRELFF
DNA: TGTGCCAGCAGCTTAGATTCGGGATCAGGGAGGGAGCTGTTTTTT

J: TRBJ2-1
D: TRBD2
V: TRBV12-3/TRBV12-4
size: .
CDR3: CASSTSAPYNEQFF
DNA: TGTGCCAGCTCAACTAGCGCACCCTACAATGAGCAGTTCTTC

J: TRBJ2-1
D: TRBD2
V: TRBV20-1
size: once
CDR3: CSARTSGSESSYNEQFF
DNA: TGCAGTGCTAGGACTAGCGGGAGTGAGAGCTCCTACAATGAGCAGTTCTTC

J: TRBJ1-5
D: .
V: TRBV28
size: .
CDR3: CASSLSSPNQPQHF
DNA: TGTGCCAGCAGTTTAAGTAGCCCTAATCAGCCCCAGCATTTT

J: TRBJ1-4
D: .
V: TRBV7-6
size: .
CDR3: CASSLVVNDEKLFF
DNA: TGTGCCAGCAGCTTAGTTGTAAACGATGAAAAACTGTTTTTT

J: TRBJ1-1
D: .
V: TRBV5-1
size: .
CDR3: CASGSVGGAEAFF
DNA: TGCGCCAGCGGGTCCGTAGGGGGTGCTGAAGCTTTCTTT

J: TRBJ1-2
D: .
V: TRBV7-4
size: few
CDR3: CASSLAGVPTGGYTF
DNA: TGTGCCAGCAGCTTAGCGGGGGTACCTACGGGCGGCTACACCTTC

J: TRBJ1-2
D: .
V: TRBV6-2/TRBV6-3
size: few
CDR3: CASNRGVYGYTF
DNA: TGTGCCAGCAACCGAGGGGTGTATGGCTACACCTTC

J: TRBJ2-1
D: .
V: TRBV7-8
size: .
CDR3: CASSQGSGDNEQFF
DNA: TGTGCCAGCAGCCAGGGCAGCGGAGACAATGAGCAGTTCTTC

J: TRBJ2-3
D: .
V: TRBV7-2
size: .
CDR3: CASSLRVVGTDTQYF
DNA: TGTGCCAGCAGCTTAAGGGTGGTCGGCACAGATACGCAGTATTTT

J: TRBJ2-4
D: .
V: TRBV18
size: .
CDR3: CASSPSGTVKNIQYF
DNA: TGTGCCAGCTCACCTAGCGGAACAGTCAAAAACATTCAGTACTTC

J: TRBJ2-4
D: .
V: TRBV7-2
size: many
CDR3: CASSRGRGLENIQYF
DNA: TGTGCCAGCAGCCGCGGCAGGGGTCTGGAAAACATTCAGTACTTC

J: TRBJ2-2
D: .
V: TRBV4-3
size: .
CDR3: CASSQRGAPPGELFF
DNA: TGCGCCAGCAGCCAAAGAGGGGCCCCACCGGGGGAGCTGTTTTTT

J: TRBJ2-3
D: TRBD2
V: TRBV12-3/TRBV12-4
size: .
CDR3: CASSDTSGSLSSTDTQYF
DNA: TGTGCCAGCAGTGACACTAGCGGGAGTCTCTCTAGCACAGATACGCAGTATTTT

J: TRBJ1-2
D: .
V: TRBV19
size: .
CDR3: CASRRTAGSANYGYTF
DNA: TGTGCCAGTAGAAGGACAGCGGGAAGTGCTAACTATGGCTACACCTTC

J: TRBJ2-6
D: .
V: TRBV24-1
size: few
CDR3: CATSDSQGGANVLTF
DNA: TGTGCCACCAGTGATTCACAGGGAGGGGCCAACGTCCTGACTTTC